This T cell receptor (beta chain) appears in the sequencing data of a study of STAT3 mutations in large granular lymphocyte leukemia. Findings and limits, study-wide: Treatment regimens differed across patients between samplings. At least one immunodominant TCR beta clonotype appeared in every T-cell large granular lymphocyte leukemia patient.

Turning to this clone: Its antigen remains unknown.

Each sample's TCRbeta library yielded on average about 41,000 productive templates. Produced via immunoSEQ multiplex PCR; TCRdb's table is partial and in-frame only. This repertoire shows around 17,000 clones, approximately 84% found once; its top ten account for roughly 8.1%. CDR1 SGHTA and CDR2 FQGNSA come from the germline V gene. With 5 bases removed from V and 5 bases from J, the gap between germline ends came to 9 bases. CDR3 size: 12 residues. This chain uses TRBV7-2 with TRBJ2-5; a possible D gene is TRBD1 (6 bases). The sequenced material came from peripheral blood mononuclear cells. The sequence came from a man between 45 and 60 years old with T-cell large granular lymphocyte leukemia. Some clones in this sample may be carry-over from other donors' samples. Written as DNA, the CDR3 is TGTGCCAGCAGCGGGGGCCGGGAGACCCAGTACTTC. Translation gives CASSGGRETQYF.